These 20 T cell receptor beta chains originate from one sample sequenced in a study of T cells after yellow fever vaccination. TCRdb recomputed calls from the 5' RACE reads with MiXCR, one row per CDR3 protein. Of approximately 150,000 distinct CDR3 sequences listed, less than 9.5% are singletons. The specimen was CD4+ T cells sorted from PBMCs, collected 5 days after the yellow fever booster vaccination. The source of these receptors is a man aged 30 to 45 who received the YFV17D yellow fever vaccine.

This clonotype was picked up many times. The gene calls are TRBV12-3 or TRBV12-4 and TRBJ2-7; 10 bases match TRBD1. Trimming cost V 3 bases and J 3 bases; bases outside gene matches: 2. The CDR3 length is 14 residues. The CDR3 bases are TGTGCCAGCAGTTTGTGGGACAGGGGCTACGAGCAGTACTTC. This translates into CASSLWDRGYEQYF.

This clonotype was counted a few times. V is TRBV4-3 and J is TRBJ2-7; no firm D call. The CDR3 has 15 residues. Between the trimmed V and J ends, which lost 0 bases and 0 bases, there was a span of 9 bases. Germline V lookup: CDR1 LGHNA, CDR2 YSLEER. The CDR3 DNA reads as TGCGCCAGCAGCCAAGATCGAGTTAGCTCCTACGAGCAGTACTTC. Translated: CASSQDRVSSYEQYF.

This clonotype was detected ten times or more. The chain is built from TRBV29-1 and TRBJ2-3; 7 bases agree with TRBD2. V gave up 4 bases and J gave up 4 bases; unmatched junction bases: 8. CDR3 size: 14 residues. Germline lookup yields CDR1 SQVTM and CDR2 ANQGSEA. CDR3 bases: TGCAGCGTTGCAATGTCGGGAGGCGCAGATACGCAGTATTTT. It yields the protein CSVAMSGGADTQYF.

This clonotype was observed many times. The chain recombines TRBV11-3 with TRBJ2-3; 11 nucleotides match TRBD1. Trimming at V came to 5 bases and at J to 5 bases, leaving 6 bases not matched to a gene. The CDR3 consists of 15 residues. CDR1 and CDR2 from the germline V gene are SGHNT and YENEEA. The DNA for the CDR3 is TGTGCCAGCAGCCCGGGACAGGGGGACGAAGATACGCAGTATTTT. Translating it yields CASSPGQGDEDTQYF.

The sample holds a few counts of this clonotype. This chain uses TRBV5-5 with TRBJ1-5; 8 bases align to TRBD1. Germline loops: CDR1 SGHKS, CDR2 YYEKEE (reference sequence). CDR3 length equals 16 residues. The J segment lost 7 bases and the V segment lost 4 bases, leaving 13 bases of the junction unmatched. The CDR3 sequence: CASSRPPGQDQQPQHF. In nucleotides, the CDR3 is TGTGCCAGCAGCCGGCCACCGGGACAGGACCAACAGCCCCAGCATTTT.

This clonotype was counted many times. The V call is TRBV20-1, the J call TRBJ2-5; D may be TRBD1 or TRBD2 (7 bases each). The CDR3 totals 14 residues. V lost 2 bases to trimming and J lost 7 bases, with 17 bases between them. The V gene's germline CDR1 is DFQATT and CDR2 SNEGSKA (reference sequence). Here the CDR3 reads CSARPTGREGTQYF. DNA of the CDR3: TGCAGTGCTAGACCGACAGGGAGGGAGGGGACCCAGTACTTC.

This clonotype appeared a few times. The CDR3: CASPPRLAGQETQYF. In nucleotides, the CDR3 is TGTGCCAGTCCCCCCCGGCTAGCGGGACAAGAGACCCAGTACTTC. The rearrangement links TRBV5-8 to TRBJ2-5; 9 bases agree with TRBD2. Germline CDR1 is SGHTS and CDR2 is YDEGEE. This CDR3 spans 15 amino acids. V lost 8 bases, J lost 2 bases, and 10 bases stayed unmatched. The complete variable domain, with remaining parts taken from reference TRBV5-8 and TRBJ2-5, reads EAGVTQSPTHLIKTRGQQATLRCSPISGHTSVYWYQQALGLGLQFLLWYDEGEERNRGNFPPRFSGRQFPNYSSELNVNALELEDSALYLCASPPRLAGQETQYFGPGTRLLVL.

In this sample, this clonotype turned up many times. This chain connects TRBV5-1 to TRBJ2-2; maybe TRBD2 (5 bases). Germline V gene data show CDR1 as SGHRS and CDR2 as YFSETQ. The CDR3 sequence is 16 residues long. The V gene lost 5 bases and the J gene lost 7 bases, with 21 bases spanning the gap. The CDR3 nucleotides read TGCGCCAGCAGTTATCCAGCCGGGGTTCAACGCGGGGAGCTGTTTTTT. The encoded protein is CASSYPAGVQRGELFF.

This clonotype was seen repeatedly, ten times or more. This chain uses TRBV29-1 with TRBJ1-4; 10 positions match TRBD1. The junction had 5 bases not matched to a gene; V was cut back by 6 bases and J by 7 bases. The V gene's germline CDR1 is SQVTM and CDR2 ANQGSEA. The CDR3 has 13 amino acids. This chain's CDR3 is CSVRQGAGEKLFF. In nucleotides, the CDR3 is TGCAGCGTCCGACAGGGGGCGGGTGAAAAACTGTTTTTT.

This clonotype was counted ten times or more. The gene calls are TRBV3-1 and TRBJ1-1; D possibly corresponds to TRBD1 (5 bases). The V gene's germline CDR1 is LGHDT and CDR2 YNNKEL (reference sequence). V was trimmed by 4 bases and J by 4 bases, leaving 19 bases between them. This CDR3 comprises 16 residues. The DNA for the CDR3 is TGTGCCAGCAGCCCGCCCCAGGGATGGAGGATCACTGAAGCTTTCTTT. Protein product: CASSPPQGWRITEAFF.

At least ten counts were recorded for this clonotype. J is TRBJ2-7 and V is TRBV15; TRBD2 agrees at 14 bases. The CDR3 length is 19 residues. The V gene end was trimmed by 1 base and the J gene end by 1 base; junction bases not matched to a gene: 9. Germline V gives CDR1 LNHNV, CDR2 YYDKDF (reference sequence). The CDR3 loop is CATSRVGGTSGSLSYEQYF. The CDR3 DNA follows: TGTGCCACCAGCAGAGTGGGGGGGACTAGCGGGAGTTTATCCTACGAGCAGTACTTC.

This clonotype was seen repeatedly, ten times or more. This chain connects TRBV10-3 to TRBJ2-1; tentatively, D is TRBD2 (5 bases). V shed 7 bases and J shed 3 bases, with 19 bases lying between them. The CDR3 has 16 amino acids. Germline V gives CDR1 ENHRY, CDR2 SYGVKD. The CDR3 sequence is CAIKAASGAGYNEQFF. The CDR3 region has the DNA TGTGCCATCAAGGCGGCCAGTGGTGCGGGCTACAATGAGCAGTTCTTC.

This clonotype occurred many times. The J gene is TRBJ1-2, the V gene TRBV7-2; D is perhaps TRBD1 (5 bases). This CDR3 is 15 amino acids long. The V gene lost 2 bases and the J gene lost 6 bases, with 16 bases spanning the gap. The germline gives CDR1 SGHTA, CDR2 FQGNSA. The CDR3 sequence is CASSLHLAGLDGYTF. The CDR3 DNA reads TGTGCCAGCAGCTTACACCTGGCAGGGTTGGATGGCTACACCTTC. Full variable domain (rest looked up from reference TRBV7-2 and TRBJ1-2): GAGVSQSPSNKVTEKGKDVELRCDPISGHTALYWYRQSLGQGLEFLIYFQGNSAPDKSGLPSDRFSAERTGGSVSTLTIQRTQQEDSAVYLCASSLHLAGLDGYTFGSGTRLTVV.

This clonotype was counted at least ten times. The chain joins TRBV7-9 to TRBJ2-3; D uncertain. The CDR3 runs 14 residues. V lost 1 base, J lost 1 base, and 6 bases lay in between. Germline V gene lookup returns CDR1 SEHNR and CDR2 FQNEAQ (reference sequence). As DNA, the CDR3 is TGTGCCAGCAGCTTAGAAACGGGCACAGATACGCAGTATTTT. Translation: CASSLETGTDTQYF.

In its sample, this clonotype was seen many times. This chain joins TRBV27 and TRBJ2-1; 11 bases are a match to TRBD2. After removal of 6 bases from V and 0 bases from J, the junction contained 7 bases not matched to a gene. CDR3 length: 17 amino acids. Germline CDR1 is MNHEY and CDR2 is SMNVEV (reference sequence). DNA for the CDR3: TGTGCCAGCAGAGGGACTAGCGGAGGAAGCTCCTACAATGAGCAGTTCTTC. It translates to CASRGTSGGSSYNEQFF.

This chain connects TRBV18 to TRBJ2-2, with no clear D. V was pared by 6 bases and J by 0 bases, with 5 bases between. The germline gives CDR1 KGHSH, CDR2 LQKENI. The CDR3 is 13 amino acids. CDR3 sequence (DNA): TGTGCCAGCTCGCCAGCGAACACCGGGGAGCTGTTTTTT. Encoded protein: CASSPANTGELFF.

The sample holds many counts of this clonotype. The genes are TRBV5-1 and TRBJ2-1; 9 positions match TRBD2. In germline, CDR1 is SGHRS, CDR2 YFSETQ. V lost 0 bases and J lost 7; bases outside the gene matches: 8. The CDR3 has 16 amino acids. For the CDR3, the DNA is TGCGCCAGCAGCTTGGTTGGTAGCGGGAGTAGGAATGAGCAGTTCTTC. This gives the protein CASSLVGSGSRNEQFF.

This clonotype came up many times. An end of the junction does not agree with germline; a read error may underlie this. As DNA, the CDR3 is TGTGCTAGCAGCCTGGGACATCAAGAGACCCAGTACTTC. It yields the protein CASSLGHQETQYF. The chain links TRBV7-7 to TRBJ2-5, with D perhaps TRBD1 (6 bases). Germline V lookup: CDR1 SSHAT, CDR2 FNYEAQ (reference sequence). The CDR3 loop spans 13 amino acids.

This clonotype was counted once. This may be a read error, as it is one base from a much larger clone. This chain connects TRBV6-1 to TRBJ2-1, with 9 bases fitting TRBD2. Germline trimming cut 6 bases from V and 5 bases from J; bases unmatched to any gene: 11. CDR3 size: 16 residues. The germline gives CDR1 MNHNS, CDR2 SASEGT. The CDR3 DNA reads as TGTGCCAGCAGGCCCGCTCTAGCGGGGTCTAACAATGAGCAGTTCTTC. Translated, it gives CASRPALAGSNNEQFF.

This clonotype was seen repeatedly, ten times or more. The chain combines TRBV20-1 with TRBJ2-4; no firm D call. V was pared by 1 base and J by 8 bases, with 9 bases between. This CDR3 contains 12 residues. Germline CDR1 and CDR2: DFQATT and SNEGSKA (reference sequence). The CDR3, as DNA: TGCAGTGCTAGAGCTAGGGCGGACATTCAGTACTTC. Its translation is CSARARADIQYF.